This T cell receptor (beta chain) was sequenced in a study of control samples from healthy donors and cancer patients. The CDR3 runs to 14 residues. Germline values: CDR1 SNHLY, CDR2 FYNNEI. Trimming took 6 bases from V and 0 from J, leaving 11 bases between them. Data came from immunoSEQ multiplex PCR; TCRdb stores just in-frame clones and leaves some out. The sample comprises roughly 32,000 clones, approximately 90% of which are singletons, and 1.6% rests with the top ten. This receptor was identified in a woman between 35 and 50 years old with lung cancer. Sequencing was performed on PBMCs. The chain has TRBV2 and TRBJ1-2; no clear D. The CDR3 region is CASRVQTTNYGYTF. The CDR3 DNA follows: TGTGCCAGCAGGGTTCAGACGACTAACTATGGCTACACCTTC.